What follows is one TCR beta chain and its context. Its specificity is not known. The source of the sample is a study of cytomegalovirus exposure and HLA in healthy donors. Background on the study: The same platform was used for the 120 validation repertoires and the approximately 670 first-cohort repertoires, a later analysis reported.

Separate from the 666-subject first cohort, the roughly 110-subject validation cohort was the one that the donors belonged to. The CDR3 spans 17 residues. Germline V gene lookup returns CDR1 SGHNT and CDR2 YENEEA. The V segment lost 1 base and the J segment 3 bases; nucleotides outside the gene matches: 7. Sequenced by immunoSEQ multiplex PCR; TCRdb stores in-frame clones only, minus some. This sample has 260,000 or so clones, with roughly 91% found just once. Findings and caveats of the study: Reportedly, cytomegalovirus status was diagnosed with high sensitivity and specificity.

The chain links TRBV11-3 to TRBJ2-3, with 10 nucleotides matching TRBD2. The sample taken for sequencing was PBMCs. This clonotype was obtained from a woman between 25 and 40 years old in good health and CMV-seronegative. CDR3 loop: CASSLVSSGSGTDTQYF. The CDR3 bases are TGTGCCAGCAGCTTAGTTTCTAGCGGGAGCGGTACAGATACGCAGTATTTT.